These 5 T cell receptor beta chains originate from one sample sequenced in a study of T-cell memory formation after mild COVID-19. TCRdb re-called the 5' RACE reads with MiXCR, one entry per CDR3 protein. The sample holds more than 400,000 distinct CDR3 sequences, roughly 18% seen once. The sample was PBMCs or a T cell subset sorted from them (not recorded which). The receptor source for this set is an adult woman who had mild COVID-19 (a few samples of this study predate the infection). Cell type and time point are not known.

This sequence joins TRBV3-1 and TRBJ2-1, with 12 bases aligning to TRBD2. The CDR3 runs 19 residues. V lost 0 bases and J lost 7; bases outside the gene matches: 13. Germline V gene data show CDR1 as LGHDT and CDR2 as YNNKEL (reference sequence). CDR3 DNA: TGTGCCAGCAGCCAAGAACCTAGCGGGGGGGCGGCCGGGTTAAATGAGCAGTTCTTC. Its protein is CASSQEPSGGAAGLNEQFF.

The rearrangement links TRBV20-1 to TRBJ1-1; 7 bases match TRBD1. V was clipped by 5 bases and J by 9 bases; unmatched bases: 21. This CDR3 is built from 16 residues. Germline V CDR1 and CDR2: DFQATT, SNEGSKA (reference sequence). CDR3 residues: CSAPIRGAPSFAQAFF. In DNA form, the CDR3 reads TGCAGTGCTCCCATCAGGGGGGCGCCCTCTTTCGCCCAAGCTTTCTTT.

The chain has TRBV10-3 and TRBJ1-1; D is unclear. From germline, CDR1 is ENHRY and CDR2 SYGVKD. The CDR3 consists of 13 residues. Trimming stripped 3 bases from V and 0 bases from J, with 5 bases between. This CDR3 is CAISDRMNTEAFF. As DNA, the CDR3 is TGTGCCATCAGTGACAGAATGAACACTGAAGCTTTCTTT.

This clonotype was seen more than once but under ten times. V is TRBV24-1 and J is TRBJ2-2; tentatively, D is TRBD1 or TRBD2 (5 bases each). V lost 1 base to trimming and J lost 4 bases, with 9 bases between them. From germline, CDR1 is KGHDR and CDR2 SFDVKD. There are 15 residues in the CDR3. CDR3 sequence reads: CATSDFGGSTGELFF. The CDR3 bases are TGTGCCACCAGTGATTTTGGGGGTTCCACCGGGGAGCTGTTTTTT.

This clonotype was observed a few times. This sequence joins TRBV19 and TRBJ2-2; D not resolved. Trimming cost V 5 bases and J 5 bases, with 18 bases left between them. This CDR3 is built from 16 residues. CDR1 is LNHDA, CDR2 SQIVND, per germline (reference sequence). The CDR3, as DNA: TGTGCCAGTAGTTCGCATAGGGTATTGTCAACCGGGGAGCTGTTTTTT. Translation: CASSSHRVLSTGELFF. The complete variable domain, with remaining parts taken from reference TRBV19 and TRBJ2-2, reads DGGITQSPKYLFRKEGQNVTLSCEQNLNHDAMYWYRQDPGQGLRLIYYSQIVNDFQKGDIAEGYSVSREKKESFPLTVTSAQKNPTAFYLCASSSHRVLSTGELFFGEGSRLTVL.